This T cell receptor beta chain was captured in a study of T cell changes during pregnancy in multiple sclerosis. V was pared by 4 bases and J by 3 bases, with 12 bases between. Germline-derived CDR1 and CDR2 are LNHDA and SQIVND (reference sequence). The CDR3 is 14 amino acids. TCRdb keeps only in-frame clones here, not all; method: immunoSEQ multiplex PCR. The data hold about 36,000 clones, with around 93% observed a single time. This sequence was found in a female donor with multiple sclerosis, enrolled in a pregnancy study. Sequencing used CD4+ T cells from peripheral blood mononuclear cells, obtained in the first trimester of pregnancy. This rearrangement joins TRBV19 to TRBJ1-2; no reliable D call. CDR3 sequence reads: CASSTSIEHYGYTF. CDR3 bases: TGTGCCAGTAGTACCTCTATAGAGCACTATGGCTACACCTTC.